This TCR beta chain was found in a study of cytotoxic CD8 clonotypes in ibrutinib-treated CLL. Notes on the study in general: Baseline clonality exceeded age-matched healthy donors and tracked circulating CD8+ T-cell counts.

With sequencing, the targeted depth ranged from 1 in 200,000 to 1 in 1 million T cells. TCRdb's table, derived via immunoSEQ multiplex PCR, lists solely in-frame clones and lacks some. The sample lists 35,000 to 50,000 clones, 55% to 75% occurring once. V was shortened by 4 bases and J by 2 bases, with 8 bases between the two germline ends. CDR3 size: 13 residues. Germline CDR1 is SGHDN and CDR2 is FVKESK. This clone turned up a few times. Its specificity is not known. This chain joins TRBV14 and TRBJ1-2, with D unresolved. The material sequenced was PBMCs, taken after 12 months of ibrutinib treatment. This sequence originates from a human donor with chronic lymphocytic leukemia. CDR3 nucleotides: TGTGCCAGCAGCCCGGCGGTGAACTATGGCTACACCTTC. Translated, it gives CASSPAVNYGYTF.